This T cell receptor (beta chain) was sequenced for a study of Graves' ophthalmopathy and Graves' hyperthyroidism. Amplification of the TCR beta CDR3 regions used RNA transcripts (as template). HTBI-primed RT-PCR formed the first round, and a multiplex PCR formed the second. Using its own MiXCR run on the multiplex PCR reads, TCRdb lists one record per CDR3 protein. The data show 300,000 to 450,000 distinct CDR3 sequences, roughly 17% seen once. This CDR3 has 14 amino acids. Germline loops: CDR1 MNHNS, CDR2 SASEGT. V trimming: 6 bases; J trimming: 1 base; junction bases outside the gene matches: 5. The table lists this clonotype with many counts.

The chain recombines TRBV6-1 with TRBJ1-1; TRBD1 aligns across 7 bases. The specimen was peripheral blood. This clonotype originated in an adult woman with stable Graves' hyperthyroidism. This CDR3 reads CASSDGQANTEAFF. In nucleotides, the CDR3 is TGTGCCAGCAGCGACGGACAGGCGAACACTGAAGCTTTCTTT.